What follows are 9 T cell receptor beta chains derived from one specimen sequenced in a study of T cell responses to AZD1222 COVID-19 vaccine. Assay used: immunoSEQ multiplex PCR; TCRdb lists only in-frame clones, some missing. The sample has about 150,000 clones, approximately 83% seen once. Sample: peripheral blood, taken on day 0 of AZD1222 vaccination. The receptor set was obtained from an adult in good health.

This clone was picked up a small number of times. The genes are TRBV19 and TRBJ1-2, with D possibly matching TRBD1 (6 bases). CDR3 length: 13 amino acids. Germline CDR1 and CDR2: LNHDA and SQIVND (reference sequence). With 8 bases removed from V and 4 bases from J, the gap between germline ends came to 14 bases. The CDR3 spells CASWQGPGYGYTF. The CDR3 bases are TGTGCCAGTTGGCAGGGGCCGGGCTATGGCTACACCTTC.

This clone has a handful of counts. The CDR3 sequence: CASSYIAGNYGYTF. CDR3 in DNA: TGTGCCAGCAGTTACATCGCCGGGAACTATGGCTACACCTTC. The chain uses TRBV6-5 and TRBJ1-2; no clear D. The germline gives CDR1 MNHEY, CDR2 SVGAGI. The CDR3 has 14 amino acids. With 2 bases removed from V and 2 bases from J, the gap between germline ends came to 9 bases.

This clone was seen a few times. Within the sample, other DNA sequences also encode this same CDR3. This chain uses TRBV29-1 with TRBJ2-3; D call uncertain. Looked up from germline, CDR1 is SQVTM and CDR2 is ANQGSEA. The CDR3 covers 10 residues. Trimming left V 3 bases short and J 2 bases short, with 0 bases between. The chain's CDR3 is CSVDTDTQYF. For the CDR3, the DNA is TGCAGCGTTGACACAGATACGCAGTATTTT.

The V gene is TRBV29-1, the J gene TRBJ2-1, with 8 nucleotides matching TRBD2. With V trimmed by 3 bases and J by 4 bases, 8 bases remained unmatched. CDR1 is SQVTM and CDR2 is ANQGSEA in the germline V gene. This CDR3 is built from 15 residues. CDR3 loop: CSVDILAGPYNEQFF. The DNA of the CDR3 is TGCAGCGTTGACATATTAGCGGGACCTTACAATGAGCAGTTCTTC.

This chain joins TRBV27 and TRBJ2-5, with D perhaps matching TRBD2 (6 bases). This CDR3 is 13 amino acids long. Trimming pared 5 bases from V and 3 bases from J, leaving 10 bases between. From germline, CDR1 is MNHEY and CDR2 SMNVEV (reference sequence). CDR3: CASSPPGEETQYF. The CDR3 DNA reads TGTGCCAGCAGTCCCCCGGGAGAAGAGACCCAGTACTTC.

This rearrangement joins TRBV7-2 to TRBJ2-5, with D unclear. V was clipped by 8 bases and J by 0 bases, with 13 bases between them. There are 14 residues in the CDR3. In germline, CDR1 is SGHTA, CDR2 FQGNSA. The chain's CDR3 is CASGPPQYQETQYF. The CDR3 coding sequence is TGTGCCAGCGGTCCCCCACAGTACCAAGAGACCCAGTACTTC.

This chain joins TRBV27 and TRBJ2-7; the match to TRBD2 covers 11 bases. Trimming removed 0 bases from V and 4 bases from J; junction bases left unmatched: 5. CDR1 and CDR2 (germline): MNHEY, SMNVEV (reference sequence). CDR3 size: 16 residues. The chain's CDR3 is CASSLSEASGRYEQYF. CDR3 nucleotide sequence: TGTGCCAGCAGTTTATCGGAGGCTAGCGGGAGGTACGAGCAGTACTTC.

The rearrangement links TRBV5-4 to TRBJ1-2; 9 nucleotides agree with TRBD1. Looked up from germline, CDR1 is SGHNT and CDR2 is YYREEE (reference sequence). V shed 3 bases, J shed 5 bases, and the junction held 8 bases outside the gene matches. This CDR3 has 15 amino acids. CDR3 sequence reads: CASSSQGQGLYGYTF. DNA of the CDR3: TGTGCCAGCAGCTCCCAGGGACAGGGACTTTATGGCTACACCTTC.

The chain links TRBV3-1 (or the pseudogene TRBV3-2) to TRBJ1-1; 9 nucleotides line up with TRBD1. V shed 4 bases, J shed 4 bases, and the junction held 7 bases outside the gene matches. The CDR3 length is 15 residues. Germline V lookup: CDR1 LGHDT, CDR2 YNNKEL (reference sequence). CDR3 sequence (DNA): TGTGCCAGCAGCCTAACGCCGACAGGGGGCACTGAAGCTTTCTTT. This codes for CASSLTPTGGTEAFF.